Below are 25 T cell receptor beta chains sequenced from a single sample in a study of T cells in Graves' hyperthyroidism and ophthalmopathy. RNA transcripts provided the source from which TCR beta CDR3 regions were amplified. The HTBI primer set drove a first-round RT-PCR of the TCR CDR3. TCRdb re-called the multiplex PCR reads through MiXCR, storing one row per CDR3 protein. The sample has under 300,000 distinct CDR3 sequences; about 15% are singletons. The sample taken for sequencing was blood. Receptors were obtained from a woman aged 40 to 50 with Graves' hyperthyroidism that later progressed to Graves' ophthalmopathy.

The V call is TRBV25-1, the J call TRBJ2-2; TRBD1 agrees at 9 bases. V gave up 6 bases and J gave up 10 bases; unmatched junction bases: 12. Germline-derived CDR1 and CDR2 are MGHDK and SYGVNS. This CDR3 is built from 15 residues. CDR3 amino acids: CASRTGGDAVVELFF. The CDR3 DNA is TGTGCCAGCAGAACAGGGGGCGATGCGGTCGTGGAGCTGTTTTTT.

This clonotype was counted many times. The chain uses TRBV6-5 and TRBJ2-7; D is undetermined. The CDR3 has 15 amino acids. Germline V gene sequence: CDR1 MNHEY, CDR2 SVGAGI. Between the trimmed V and J ends, which lost 0 bases and 6 bases, there was a span of 15 bases. The CDR3 bases are TGTGCCAGCAGTTACTCCTTTGAAAGGGCTGCCGAGCAGTACTTC. It yields the protein CASSYSFERAAEQYF.

The chain combines TRBV28 with TRBJ1-2; the match to TRBD1 covers 7 bases. Germline loops: CDR1 MDHEN, CDR2 SYDVKM. Trimming cost V 6 bases and J 8 bases; bases outside gene matches: 18. The CDR3 runs to 16 residues. The CDR3 spells CASSRGDRALLPGYTF. The CDR3 DNA sequence: TGTGCCAGCAGCCGGGGGGACAGAGCCCTATTACCCGGCTACACCTTC.

This clonotype was seen at least ten times. The chain links TRBV9 to TRBJ1-1; D remains ambiguous. This CDR3 is 13 amino acids long. Trimming left V 4 bases short and J 0 bases short, with 7 bases between. Per germline, CDR1 SGDLS and CDR2 YYNGEE. The chain's CDR3 is CASSQSVNTEAFF. The CDR3 DNA sequence: TGTGCCAGCAGCCAGTCCGTGAACACTGAAGCTTTCTTT.

Many counts were recorded for this clonotype. This rearrangement joins TRBV28 to TRBJ2-2; 9 bases line up with TRBD2. With 3 bases clipped from V and 3 bases from J, the junction kept 5 bases outside the gene matches. The CDR3 has 16 residues. In germline, CDR1 is MDHEN, CDR2 SYDVKM. The CDR3 sequence: CASSFYSGRYTGELFF. For the CDR3, the DNA is TGTGCCAGCAGTTTTTATAGCGGGAGATACACCGGGGAGCTGTTTTTT.

Ten or more counts support this clonotype. The V and J genes are TRBV5-1 and TRBJ2-7; no clear D. The CDR3 is 13 residues long. V shed 0 bases and J shed 0 bases, with 4 bases lying between them. Germline-derived CDR1 and CDR2 are SGHRS and YFSETQ. The CDR3 DNA reads as TGCGCCAGCAGCTTGGGACACTCCTACGAGCAGTACTTC. Translation: CASSLGHSYEQYF.

This clonotype appeared many times. V gene TRBV5-1 combines with J gene TRBJ2-7; D might be TRBD2 (5 bases). This CDR3 has 15 amino acids. V lost 4 bases and J lost 0, with 14 bases in between. Looked up from germline, CDR1 is SGHRS and CDR2 is YFSETQ. CDR3 nucleotide sequence: TGCGCCAGCAGCCGGGATGCAGCTTGCTCCTACGAGCAGTACTTC. It translates to CASSRDAACSYEQYF. The entire variable domain, with the rest obtained from reference TRBV5-1 and TRBJ2-7, is as follows: KAGVTQTPRYLIKTRGQQVTLSCSPISGHRSVSWYQQTPGQGLQFLFEYFSETQRNKGNFPGRFSGRQFSNSRSEMNVSTLELGDSALYLCASSRDAACSYEQYFGPGTRLTVT.

This clonotype was found once. J is TRBJ2-3 and V is TRBV2; D remains ambiguous. CDR3 length: 14 residues. V was shortened by 4 bases and J by 4 bases, with 12 bases between the two germline ends. Per the germline V gene, CDR1 is SNHLY and CDR2 is FYNNEI. CDR3 loop: CASSVGSPPDTQYF. The CDR3 region has the DNA TGTGCCAGCAGTGTCGGCTCCCCGCCAGATACGCAGTATTTT.

This clonotype was picked up many times. This chain links TRBV7-2 with TRBJ2-5; maybe TRBD2 (5 bases). The CDR3 sequence is 14 residues long. V lost 0 bases and J 4 bases, leaving 9 bases between the germline ends. The germline V gene has CDR1 SGHTA and CDR2 FQGNSA. DNA of the CDR3: TGTGCCAGCAGCTTAGCGGGCGGGTTAGAGACCCAGTACTTC. Amino acid sequence: CASSLAGGLETQYF.

The V gene is TRBV19, the J gene TRBJ1-6; a weak D match, TRBD1 (5 bases). V dropped 5 bases and J dropped 3 bases, with 14 bases sitting between them. CDR3 length: 16 residues. Germline V gene sequence: CDR1 LNHDA, CDR2 SQIVND (reference sequence). The CDR3 DNA is TGTGCCAGTAGTCGAAGCGACAGATACTATAATTCACCCCTCCACTTT. This encodes CASSRSDRYYNSPLHF.

This clonotype has a count of ten or more. V is TRBV5-6 and J is TRBJ1-1; weak D call: TRBD1 (6 bases). Deletions cut 4 bases from V and 3 bases from J, with 19 bases between. This CDR3 spans 16 amino acids. Germline lookup yields CDR1 SGHDT and CDR2 YYEEEE. The CDR3 DNA follows: TGTGCCAGCAGCAACCCCCCGGGGGGGGCGGACACTGAAGCTTTCTTT. It specifies CASSNPPGGADTEAFF.

V and J are TRBV11-2 and TRBJ1-1; no definite D call. V lost 0 bases and J lost 5, with 7 bases in between. This CDR3 contains 13 residues. Germline CDR1 SGHAT, CDR2 FQNNGV. The CDR3 spells CASSLEIGTEAFF. The CDR3, as DNA: TGTGCCAGCAGCTTAGAGATCGGTACTGAAGCTTTCTTT.

In its sample, this clonotype was seen many times. This sequence joins TRBV4-1 and TRBJ2-5, with unresolved D. V lost 2 bases and J 5 bases, leaving 9 bases between the germline ends. The germline CDR1 and CDR2 sequences are MGHRA and YSYEKL. This CDR3 is 13 amino acids long. CDR3 sequence (DNA): TGCGCCAGCAGCCAACTCGTAGGGGAGACCCAGTACTTC. This sequence encodes CASSQLVGETQYF.

This clonotype was counted many times. The rearrangement links TRBV2 to TRBJ1-2; TRBD1 might be the D (6 bases). This CDR3 contains 13 residues. Per germline, CDR1 SNHLY and CDR2 FYNNEI. V lost 7 bases and J 4 bases, leaving 13 bases between the germline ends. Here the CDR3 DNA reads TGTGCCAGCAAGAGGGACATAGGCTATGGCTACACCTTC. This translates into CASKRDIGYGYTF. The complete variable domain, with remaining parts taken from reference TRBV2 and TRBJ1-2, reads EPEVTQTPSHQVTQMGQEVILRCVPISNHLYFYWYRQILGQKVEFLVSFYNNEISEKSEIFDDQFSVERPDGSNFTLKIRSTKLEDSAMYFCASKRDIGYGYTFGSGTRLTVV.

This clonotype was found many times. The chain employs TRBV6-2 or TRBV6-3 and TRBJ2-5, with a tentative D call TRBD1 (6 bases). In germline, CDR1 is MNHEY, CDR2 SVGEGT. This CDR3 region has 14 residues. Trimming removed 0 bases at V and 2 bases at J, with 7 bases between. The CDR3 nucleotides are TGTGCCAGCAGTTACTCGGGGACACAAGAGACCCAGTACTTC. This encodes CASSYSGTQETQYF.

This clonotype was picked up a small number of times. The rearrangement uses TRBV2 and TRBJ1-2; tentatively, D is TRBD1 (5 bases). The CDR3 totals 17 residues. In germline, CDR1 is SNHLY, CDR2 FYNNEI. Trimming cost V 0 bases and J 8 bases, with 22 bases left between them. Written as DNA, the CDR3 is TGTGCCAGCAGTGAAGCGCGACAGTCGACTGCCGACCGGGGCTACACCTTC. Translating gives CASSEARQSTADRGYTF.

V usage is TRBV4-2 and J usage is TRBJ2-7, with TRBD2 matching 11 bases. Germline V gives CDR1 LGHNA, CDR2 YNFKEQ. V shed 0 bases, J shed 4 bases, and the junction held 14 bases outside the gene matches. The CDR3 is 19 residues long. The CDR3 reads CASSQDAPTGLAGEYEQYF. DNA for the CDR3: TGTGCCAGCAGCCAAGATGCGCCCACCGGACTAGCGGGCGAGTACGAGCAGTACTTC.

The V call is TRBV12-3 or TRBV12-4, the J call TRBJ1-2, with a tentative D call TRBD1 (6 bases). This CDR3 region has 13 residues. V was trimmed by 6 bases and J by 5 bases, leaving 13 bases between them. CDR3 coding DNA: TGTGCCAGCAGAAACAGGGTAGTATATGGCTACACCTTC. It specifies CASRNRVVYGYTF.

The rearrangement uses TRBV13 and TRBJ2-7; D may be TRBD1 or TRBD2 (5 bases each). Trimming cost V 5 bases and J 7 bases, with 15 bases left between them. This CDR3 comprises 13 residues. The germline gives CDR1 PRHDT, CDR2 FYEKMQ (reference sequence). The CDR3 nucleotides read TGTGCCAGCAGCCCGGGACCACCGGGTGAGCAGTACTTC. Translating it yields CASSPGPPGEQYF.

V usage is TRBV28 and J usage is TRBJ2-7; 7 bases are a match to TRBD1. The germline V gene encodes CDR1 MDHEN and CDR2 SYDVKM. The V segment lost 3 bases and the J segment 1 base; nucleotides outside the gene matches: 12. The length of the CDR3 is 17 residues. The CDR3 coding sequence is TGTGCCAGCAGTTTTCTAGGGGGCGGCACCCGTTCCTACGAGCAGTACTTC. Its translation is CASSFLGGGTRSYEQYF.

This clonotype was picked up a small number of times. This sequence joins TRBV7-9 and TRBJ2-3; D tentatively fits TRBD1 or TRBD2 (5 bases each). V dropped 1 base and J dropped 0 bases, with 11 bases sitting between them. Looked up from germline, CDR1 is SEHNR and CDR2 is FQNEAQ (reference sequence). The CDR3 totals 16 residues. CDR3 residues: CASSLDSWGSTDTQYF. DNA for the CDR3: TGTGCCAGCAGCTTAGATTCATGGGGGAGCACAGATACGCAGTATTTT. Full variable domain (outside the CDR3, taken from reference TRBV7-9 and TRBJ2-3): DTGVSQNPRHKITKRGQNVTFRCDPISEHNRLYWYRQTLGQGPEFLTYFQNEAQLEKSRLLSDRFSAERPKGSFSTLEIQRTEQGDSAMYLCASSLDSWGSTDTQYFGPGTRLTVL.

This clonotype was counted at least ten times. This chain connects TRBV19 to TRBJ2-1; 14 bases match TRBD2. The germline V gene has CDR1 LNHDA and CDR2 SQIVND (reference sequence). J was trimmed by 5 bases and V by 5 bases; bases with no gene match: 8. The length of the CDR3 is 17 residues. CDR3 DNA sequence: TGTGCCAGTAGTCCGGGCCGACTAGCGGGAGGGCACAATGAGCAGTTCTTC. Protein: CASSPGRLAGGHNEQFF.

The chain joins TRBV28 to TRBJ1-2, with 7 nucleotides matching TRBD1. CDR3 length: 13 residues. The ends lost 6 bases at V and 4 bases at J; junction bases unmatched: 5. From germline, CDR1 is MDHEN and CDR2 SYDVKM. CDR3: CASRPQGTYGYTF. In nucleotides, the CDR3 is TGTGCCAGCAGACCACAGGGGACCTATGGCTACACCTTC.

This clonotype was detected many times. The rearrangement uses TRBV28 and TRBJ1-1; D is undetermined. Deletions cut 5 bases from V and 0 bases from J, with 10 bases between. CDR3 length: 14 amino acids. From germline, CDR1 is MDHEN and CDR2 SYDVKM. CDR3 loop: CASSDVVMNTEAFF. CDR3 in DNA: TGTGCCAGCAGTGACGTGGTTATGAACACTGAAGCTTTCTTT.

This clonotype was seen ten or more times. J is TRBJ2-3 and V is TRBV28; D is ambiguous. Looked up from germline, CDR1 is MDHEN and CDR2 is SYDVKM. The ends were cut back, 7 bases at V and 6 bases at J, with 14 bases in the middle. The CDR3 extends over 13 amino acids. The DNA for the CDR3 is TGTGCCAGCACCAAACCCGTCGGGGATACGCAGTATTTT. This gives the protein CASTKPVGDTQYF.